This T cell receptor (beta chain) stems from a study of identical twins. V was cut by 4 bases and J by 0 bases, with 12 bases left in between. The CDR3 sequence is 15 residues long. Germline V gene data show CDR1 as MGHDK and CDR2 as SYGVNS. A single record per CDR3 protein comes from TCRdb applying MiXCR to the 5' RACE reads. This repertoire shows 500,000 or so distinct CDR3 sequences, roughly a fifth found once; its top ten account for around 0.91%. A further study also used this sample, focusing on T cells expressing NK-cell markers.

Sample: CD4+ T cells sorted from blood. The rearrangement links TRBV25-1 to TRBJ1-2, with D possibly being TRBD1 (6 bases). The receptor's source is a woman younger than 30 in good health. The CDR3 DNA reads TGTGCCAGCAGTGGAGCCGGGACAACTAACTATGGCTACACCTTC. Residues: CASSGAGTTNYGYTF.